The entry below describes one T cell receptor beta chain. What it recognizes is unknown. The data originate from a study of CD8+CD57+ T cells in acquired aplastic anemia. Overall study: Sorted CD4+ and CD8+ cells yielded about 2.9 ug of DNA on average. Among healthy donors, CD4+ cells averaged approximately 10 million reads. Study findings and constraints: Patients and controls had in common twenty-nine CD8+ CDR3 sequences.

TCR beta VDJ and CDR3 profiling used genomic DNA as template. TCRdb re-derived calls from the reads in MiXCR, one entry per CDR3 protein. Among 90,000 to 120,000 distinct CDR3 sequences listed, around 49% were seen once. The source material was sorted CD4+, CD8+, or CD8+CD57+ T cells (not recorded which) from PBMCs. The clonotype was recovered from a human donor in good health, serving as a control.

The CDR3 coding sequence is TGTGCCATCAGAGAAGACAGGGTTGTCTCACCCCTCCACTTT. Its translation is CAIREDRVVSPLHF. The V and J genes are TRBV10-3 and TRBJ1-6; 7 nucleotides line up with TRBD1. This CDR3 has 14 residues. Germline-derived CDR1 and CDR2 are ENHRY and SYGVKD. J lost 10 bases, V lost 6 bases, and 9 bases had no gene match.